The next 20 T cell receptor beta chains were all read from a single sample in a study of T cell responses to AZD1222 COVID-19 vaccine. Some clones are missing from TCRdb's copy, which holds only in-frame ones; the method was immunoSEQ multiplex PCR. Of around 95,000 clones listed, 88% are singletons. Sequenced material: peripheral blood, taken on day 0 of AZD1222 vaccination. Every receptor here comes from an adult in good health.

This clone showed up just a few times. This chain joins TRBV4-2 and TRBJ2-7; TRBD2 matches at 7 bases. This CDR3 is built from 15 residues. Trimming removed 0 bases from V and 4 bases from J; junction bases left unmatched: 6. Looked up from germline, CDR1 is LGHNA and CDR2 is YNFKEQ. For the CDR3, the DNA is TGTGCCAGCAGCCAAGAAACGGGAGGTCCTTACGAGCAGTACTTC. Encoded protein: CASSQETGGPYEQYF.

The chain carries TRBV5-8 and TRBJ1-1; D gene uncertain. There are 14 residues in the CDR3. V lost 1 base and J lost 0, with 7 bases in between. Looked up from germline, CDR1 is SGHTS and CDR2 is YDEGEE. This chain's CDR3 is CASSLRWVNTEAFF. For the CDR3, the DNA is TGTGCCAGCAGCTTGCGGTGGGTGAACACTGAAGCTTTCTTT.

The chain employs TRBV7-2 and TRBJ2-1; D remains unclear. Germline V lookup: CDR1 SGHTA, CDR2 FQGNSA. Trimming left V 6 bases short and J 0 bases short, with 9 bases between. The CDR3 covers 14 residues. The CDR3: CASRRTGSYNEQFF. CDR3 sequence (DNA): TGTGCCAGCAGGCGGACGGGCTCCTACAATGAGCAGTTCTTC.

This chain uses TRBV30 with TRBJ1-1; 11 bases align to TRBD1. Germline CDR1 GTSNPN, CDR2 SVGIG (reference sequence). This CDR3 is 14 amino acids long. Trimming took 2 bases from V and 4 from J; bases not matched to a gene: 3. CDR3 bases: TGTGCCTGGAGTTACGGGACAGGGGGCACTGAAGCTTTCTTT. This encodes CAWSYGTGGTEAFF.

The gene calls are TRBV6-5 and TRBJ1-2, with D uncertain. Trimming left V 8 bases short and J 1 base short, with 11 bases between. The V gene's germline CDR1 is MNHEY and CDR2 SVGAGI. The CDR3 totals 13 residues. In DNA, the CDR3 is TGTGCCAGCGGAAACGGGCTTAACTATGGCTACACCTTC. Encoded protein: CASGNGLNYGYTF.

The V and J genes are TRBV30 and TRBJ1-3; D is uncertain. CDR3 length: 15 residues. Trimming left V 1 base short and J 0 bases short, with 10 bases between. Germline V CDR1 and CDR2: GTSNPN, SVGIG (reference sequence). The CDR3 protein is CAWSEQAVSGNTIYF. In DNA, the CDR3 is TGTGCCTGGAGTGAGCAGGCTGTCTCTGGAAACACCATATATTTT.

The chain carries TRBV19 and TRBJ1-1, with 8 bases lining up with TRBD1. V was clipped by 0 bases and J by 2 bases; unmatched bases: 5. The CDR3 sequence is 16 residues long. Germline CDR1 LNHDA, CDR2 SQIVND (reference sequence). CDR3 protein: CASSIEWGQANTEAFF. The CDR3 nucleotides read TGTGCCAGTAGTATAGAGTGGGGACAGGCTAACACTGAAGCTTTCTTT.

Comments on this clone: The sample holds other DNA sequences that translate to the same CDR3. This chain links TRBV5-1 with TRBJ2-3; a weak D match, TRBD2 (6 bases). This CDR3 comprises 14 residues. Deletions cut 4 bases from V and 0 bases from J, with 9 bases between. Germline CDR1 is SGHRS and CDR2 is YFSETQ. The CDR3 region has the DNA TGCGCCAGCAGCCCCGGGACTAGCACAGATACGCAGTATTTT. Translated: CASSPGTSTDTQYF.

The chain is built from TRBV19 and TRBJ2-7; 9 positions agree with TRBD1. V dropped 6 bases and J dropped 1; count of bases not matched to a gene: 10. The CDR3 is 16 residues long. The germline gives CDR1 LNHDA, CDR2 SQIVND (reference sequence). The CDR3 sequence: CASRMTGTGRSYEQYF. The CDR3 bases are TGTGCCAGTAGGATGACCGGGACAGGGAGATCCTACGAGCAGTACTTC.

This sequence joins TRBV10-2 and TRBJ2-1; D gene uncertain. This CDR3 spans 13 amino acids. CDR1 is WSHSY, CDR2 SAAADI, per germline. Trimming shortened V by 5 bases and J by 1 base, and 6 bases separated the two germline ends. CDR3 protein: CASSYDSYNEQFF. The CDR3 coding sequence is TGCGCCAGCAGTTATGATTCCTACAATGAGCAGTTCTTC.

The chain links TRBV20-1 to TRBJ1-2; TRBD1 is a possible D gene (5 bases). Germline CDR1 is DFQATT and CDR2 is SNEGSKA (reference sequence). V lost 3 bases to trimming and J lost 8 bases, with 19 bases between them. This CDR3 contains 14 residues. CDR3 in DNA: TGCAGTGCTAGTGTACTGGACACACCGTTCGGCTACACCTTC. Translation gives CSASVLDTPFGYTF.

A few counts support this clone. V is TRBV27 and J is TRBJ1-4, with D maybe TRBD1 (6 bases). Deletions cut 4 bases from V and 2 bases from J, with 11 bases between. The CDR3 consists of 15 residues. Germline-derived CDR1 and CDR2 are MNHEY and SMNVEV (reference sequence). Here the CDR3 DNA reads TGTGCCAGCAGTTCCTCAGGGGTGACTAATGAAAAACTGTTTTTT. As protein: CASSSSGVTNEKLFF.

The CDR3 bases are TGTGCCAGCAGTCGACAGGGGAAAAACATTCAGTACTTC. It encodes CASSRQGKNIQYF. This chain joins TRBV6-5 and TRBJ2-4; 8 nucleotides agree with TRBD1. Germline CDR1 is MNHEY and CDR2 is SVGAGI. Trimming removed 5 bases from V and 4 bases from J; junction bases left unmatched: 1. This CDR3 spans 13 amino acids.

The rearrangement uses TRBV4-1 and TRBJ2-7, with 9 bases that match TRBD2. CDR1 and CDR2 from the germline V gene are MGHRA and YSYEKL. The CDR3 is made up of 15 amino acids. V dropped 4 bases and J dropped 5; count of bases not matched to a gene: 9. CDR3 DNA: TGCGCCAGCAGCCGAGGGACTAGCAGGAACAACGAGCAGTACTTC. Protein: CASSRGTSRNNEQYF.

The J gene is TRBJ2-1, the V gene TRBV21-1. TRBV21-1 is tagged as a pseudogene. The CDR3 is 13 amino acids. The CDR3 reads CASSKGTENEQFF. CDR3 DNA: TGTGCCAGCAGCAAAGGGACCGAAAATGAGCAGTTCTTC.

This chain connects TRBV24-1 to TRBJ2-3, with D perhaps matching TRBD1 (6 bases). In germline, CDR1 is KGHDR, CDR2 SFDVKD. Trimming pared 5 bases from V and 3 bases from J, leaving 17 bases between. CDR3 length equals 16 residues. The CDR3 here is CATSAPIRGNTDTQYF. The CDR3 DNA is TGTGCCACCAGTGCTCCGATCAGGGGTAATACAGATACGCAGTATTTT.

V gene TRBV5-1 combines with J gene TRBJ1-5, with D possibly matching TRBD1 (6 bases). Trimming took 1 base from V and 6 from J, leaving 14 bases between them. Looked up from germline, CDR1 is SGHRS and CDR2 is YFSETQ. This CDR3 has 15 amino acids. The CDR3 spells CASSLMGALGQPQHF. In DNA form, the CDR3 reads TGCGCCAGCAGCTTGATGGGGGCGCTGGGTCAGCCCCAGCATTTT.

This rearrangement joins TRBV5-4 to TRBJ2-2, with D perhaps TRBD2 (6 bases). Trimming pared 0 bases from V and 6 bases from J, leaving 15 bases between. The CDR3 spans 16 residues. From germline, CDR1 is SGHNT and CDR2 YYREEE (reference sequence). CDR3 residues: CASSLARDGSAGELFF. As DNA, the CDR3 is TGTGCCAGCAGCTTGGCCCGAGACGGGAGCGCCGGGGAGCTGTTTTTT. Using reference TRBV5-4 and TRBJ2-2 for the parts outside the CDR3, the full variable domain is ETGVTQSPTHLIKTRGQQVTLRCSSQSGHNTVSWYQQALGQGPQFIFQYYREEENGRGNFPPRFSGLQFPNYSSELNVNALELDDSALYLCASSLARDGSAGELFFGEGSRLTVL.

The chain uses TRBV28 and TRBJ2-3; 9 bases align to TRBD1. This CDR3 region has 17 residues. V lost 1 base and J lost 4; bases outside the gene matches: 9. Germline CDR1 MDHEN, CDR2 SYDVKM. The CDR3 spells CASSLLSLGQGPDTQYF. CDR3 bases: TGTGCCAGCAGTTTATTATCCCTGGGACAGGGCCCAGATACGCAGTATTTT.

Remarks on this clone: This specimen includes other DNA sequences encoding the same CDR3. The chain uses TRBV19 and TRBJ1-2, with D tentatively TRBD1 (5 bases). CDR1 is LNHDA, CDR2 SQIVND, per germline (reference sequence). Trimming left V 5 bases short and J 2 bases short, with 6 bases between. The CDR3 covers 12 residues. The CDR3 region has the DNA TGTGCCAGTAGTCGGACAAACTATGGCTACACCTTC. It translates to CASSRTNYGYTF.